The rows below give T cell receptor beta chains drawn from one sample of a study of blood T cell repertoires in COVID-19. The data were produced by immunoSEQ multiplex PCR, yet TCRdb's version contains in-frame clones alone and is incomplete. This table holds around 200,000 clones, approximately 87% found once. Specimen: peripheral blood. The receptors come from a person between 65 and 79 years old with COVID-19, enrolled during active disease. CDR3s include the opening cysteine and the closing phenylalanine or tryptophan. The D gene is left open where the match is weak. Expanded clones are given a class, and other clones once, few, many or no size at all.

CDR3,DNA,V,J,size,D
CASSVPNRVSEAFF,TGTGCCAGCAGTGTCCCGAACAGGGTCTCTGAAGCTTTCTTT,TRBV2,TRBJ1-1,NA,NA
CATTHGTVEFALHF,TGTGCCACCACCCACGGGACAGTAGAATTTGCCCTCCACTTT,TRBV10-3,TRBJ1-6,NA,TRBD1
CASSLFAGGPGVEQFF,TGCGCCAGCAGCTTGTTTGCGGGAGGGCCAGGGGTCGAGCAGTTCTTC,TRBV5-1,TRBJ2-1,NA,TRBD2
CATSDPVQGQETQYF,TGTGCCACCAGTGACCCCGTGCAGGGCCAAGAGACCCAGTACTTC,TRBV24-1,TRBJ2-5,NA,NA
CASSYGGLAYNSPLHF,TGTGCCAGCAGTTATGGAGGGTTAGCCTATAATTCACCCCTCCACTTT,TRBV6-5,TRBJ1-6,NA,NA
CASSYPGTSGATWGTDTQYF,TGTGCCAGCAGTTACCCCGGGACTAGCGGGGCGACTTGGGGCACAGATACGCAGTATTTT,TRBV6-2/TRBV6-3,TRBJ2-3,NA,TRBD2
CASSSDTAGRYTF,TGCGCCAGCAGCAGTGACACTGCCGGTCGCTACACCTTC,TRBV5-1,TRBJ1-2,few,NA
CASSPHRGEEDTIYF,TGCGCCAGCAGCCCCCACAGGGGGGAAGAGGACACCATATATTTT,TRBV5-1,TRBJ1-3,few,TRBD1
CASSSQGGGNQPQHF,TGTGCCAGCAGTTCCCAGGGAGGGGGGAATCAGCCCCAGCATTTT,TRBV6-5,TRBJ1-5,NA,NA
CASSLGQLYEQYF,TGTGCCAGCAGTTTAGGACAGCTCTACGAGCAGTACTTC,TRBV12-3/TRBV12-4,TRBJ2-7,once,NA
CASRPTSGRGGELFF,TGTGCCAGCAGACCGACTAGCGGGAGGGGCGGGGAGCTGTTTTTT,TRBV3-1/TRBV3-2,TRBJ2-2,NA,TRBD2
CAISGEVDTGELFF,TGTGCCATCAGTGGAGAGGTGGACACCGGGGAGCTGTTTTTT,TRBV10-3,TRBJ2-2,NA,NA
CASSVRVGETQYF,TGTGCCAGCAGTGTGCGGGTGGGAGAGACCCAGTACTTC,TRBV2,TRBJ2-5,NA,NA
CANTRDIKGYTF,TGTGCCAACACCCGGGACATAAAAGGCTACACCTTC,TRBV6-5,TRBJ1-2,few,NA
CAWSVDRASSPLHF,TGTGCCTGGAGTGTAGACAGGGCAAGTTCACCCCTCCACTTT,TRBV30,TRBJ1-6,NA,TRBD1
CASSQNDRGGPAREQYF,TGTGCCAGCAGCCAAAACGACCGCGGGGGCCCCGCGAGGGAGCAGTACTTC,TRBV3-1/TRBV3-2,TRBJ2-7,NA,NA